These 15 T cell receptor beta chains originate from one sample sequenced in a study of blood T cell repertoires in COVID-19. Sequencing was performed with immunoSEQ multiplex PCR; in TCRdb, only in-frame clones are kept and a portion is missing. The sample has 170,000 or so clones, over 75% seen once; the top ten hold more than 25%. Input material: peripheral blood. Receptors originate from a woman aged 70 to 79 with acute or convalescent COVID-19.

The V gene is TRBV19, the J gene TRBJ2-5, with TRBD2 matching over 10 bases. This CDR3 comprises 18 residues. CDR1 and CDR2 from the germline V gene are LNHDA and SQIVND (reference sequence). Trimming took 3 bases from V and 2 from J; bases not matched to a gene: 12. The chain's CDR3 is CASSISPASGSYQETQYF. As DNA, the CDR3 is TGTGCCAGTAGTATCTCTCCGGCTAGCGGGAGTTATCAAGAGACCCAGTACTTC.

This clone has a handful of counts. V and J are TRBV4-2 and TRBJ2-7, with a possible D match to TRBD1 (6 bases). The V gene lost 0 bases and the J gene lost 4 bases, with 7 bases spanning the gap. The CDR3 is made up of 13 amino acids. Germline V gene sequence: CDR1 LGHNA, CDR2 YNFKEQ. The CDR3 nucleotides are TGTGCCAGCAGCCAAGAACAGGGTTACGAGCAGTACTTC. This sequence encodes CASSQEQGYEQYF.

The J gene is TRBJ1-5, the V gene TRBV7-8; D is unresolved. Germline CDR1 reads SGHVS; CDR2 reads FQNEAQ. Trimming stripped 0 bases from V and 8 bases from J, with 5 bases between. CDR3 size: 12 residues. This CDR3 reads CASSLAHEPQHF. As DNA, the CDR3 is TGTGCCAGCAGCTTAGCCCATGAGCCCCAGCATTTT.

V usage is TRBV7-9 and J usage is TRBJ1-2; D might be TRBD1 (6 bases). CDR3 size: 13 residues. The germline V gene has CDR1 SEHNR and CDR2 FQNEAQ (reference sequence). The ends were cut back, 7 bases at V and 1 base at J, with 10 bases in the middle. This chain's CDR3 is CASTLDSNYGYTF. CDR3 nucleotide sequence: TGTGCCAGCACCTTGGACAGTAACTATGGCTACACCTTC.

The chain has TRBV19 and TRBJ2-1; TRBD2 matches at 11 bases. The CDR3 is made up of 17 amino acids. Unmatched junction bases numbered 10, after V lost 5 bases and J lost 4 bases. Germline lookup yields CDR1 LNHDA and CDR2 SQIVND (reference sequence). The CDR3 region is CASSGPGTSGGYNEQFF. The CDR3 DNA follows: TGTGCCAGTAGTGGACCAGGGACTAGCGGAGGGTACAATGAGCAGTTCTTC.

The chain joins TRBV30 to TRBJ1-4; D uncertain. Germline V gene sequence: CDR1 GTSNPN, CDR2 SVGIG (reference sequence). The CDR3 runs 12 residues. With 5 bases removed from V and 9 bases from J, the gap between germline ends came to 13 bases. The CDR3 DNA follows: TGTGCCTGGCGTGGACGAGGCAAAAAACTGTTTTTT. Translated: CAWRGRGKKLFF.

The count of this clone is one. The gene calls are TRBV5-1 and TRBJ1-4; tentatively, D is TRBD1 (6 bases). The CDR3 is made up of 14 amino acids. CDR1 is SGHRS and CDR2 is YFSETQ in the germline V gene. The ends were cut back, 6 bases at V and 4 bases at J, with 13 bases in the middle. The CDR3 nucleotides read TGCGCCAGCACCCTGACAGGAGGTAATGAAAAACTGTTTTTT. It translates to CASTLTGGNEKLFF. Based on the CDR3 plus reference TRBV5-1 and TRBJ1-4, the full variable domain is KAGVTQTPRYLIKTRGQQVTLSCSPISGHRSVSWYQQTPGQGLQFLFEYFSETQRNKGNFPGRFSGRQFSNSRSEMNVSTLELGDSALYLCASTLTGGNEKLFFGSGTQLSVL.

This clone has only one observation. The chain links TRBV18 to TRBJ2-3; tentative D call: TRBD2 (6 bases). Germline loops: CDR1 KGHSH, CDR2 LQKENI. V lost 1 base and J lost 3, with 11 bases in between. The CDR3 spans 15 residues. The CDR3 is CASSPRDSRTDTQYF. CDR3 bases: TGTGCCAGCTCACCACGGGACTCCCGTACAGATACGCAGTATTTT.

The chain recombines TRBV28 with TRBJ2-1, with 14 nucleotides matching TRBD2. After removal of 5 bases from V and 10 bases from J, the junction contained 7 bases not matched to a gene. Germline V gives CDR1 MDHEN, CDR2 SYDVKM. This CDR3 spans 15 amino acids. CDR3 residues: CASSQTSGRAREQFF. CDR3 nucleotide sequence: TGTGCCAGCAGTCAGACTAGCGGGAGGGCCAGGGAGCAGTTCTTC.

The chain combines TRBV6-5 with TRBJ1-3; D is uncertain. The germline gives CDR1 MNHEY, CDR2 SVGAGI. The CDR3 has 13 amino acids. Trimming stripped 6 bases from V and 7 bases from J, with 13 bases between. CDR3 sequence: CASSQDWTNTIYF. As DNA, the CDR3 is TGTGCCAGCAGCCAAGATTGGACTAACACCATATATTTT.

This clone showed up many times. The chain carries TRBV7-6 and TRBJ2-1; D is possibly TRBD1 (6 bases). CDR3 size: 19 residues. Trimming shortened V by 1 base and J by 2 bases, and 21 bases separated the two germline ends. CDR1 is SGHVS, CDR2 FNYEAQ, per germline. CDR3 amino acids: CASSLGTGPYLSPYNEQFF. The CDR3 coding sequence is TGTGCCAGCAGCTTAGGTACAGGGCCGTACCTGTCTCCCTACAATGAGCAGTTCTTC.

The rearrangement links TRBV2 to TRBJ2-1, with 9 bases that match TRBD2. Trimming removed 5 bases from V and 6 bases from J; junction bases left unmatched: 8. The germline CDR1 and CDR2 sequences are SNHLY and FYNNEI. The CDR3 extends over 15 amino acids. CDR3 region: CASSPGLAPRNEQFF. Here the CDR3 DNA reads TGTGCCAGCAGTCCGGGACTAGCTCCCCGCAATGAGCAGTTCTTC.

This clone was seen a few times. V gene TRBV19 combines with J gene TRBJ2-1; D not certain. This CDR3 spans 13 amino acids. Germline V gene sequence: CDR1 LNHDA, CDR2 SQIVND (reference sequence). Trimming took 5 bases from V and 3 from J, leaving 8 bases between them. CDR3 amino acids: CASSWAFYNEQFF. CDR3 DNA sequence: TGTGCCAGTAGTTGGGCGTTCTACAATGAGCAGTTCTTC.

The rearrangement joins TRBV15 to TRBJ2-3, with D perhaps matching TRBD1 (5 bases). Trimming pared 1 base from V and 0 bases from J, leaving 11 bases between. Germline CDR1 is LNHNV and CDR2 is YYDKDF (reference sequence). CDR3 size: 16 residues. This CDR3 reads CATSRAGQGSTDTQYF. Written as DNA, the CDR3 is TGTGCCACCAGCAGAGCCGGGCAGGGTAGCACAGATACGCAGTATTTT.

This chain uses TRBV3-1 (or the pseudogene TRBV3-2) with TRBJ2-7; possibly TRBD2 for D (6 bases). The CDR3 is made up of 14 amino acids. V lost 4 bases to trimming and J lost 8 bases, with 18 bases between them. Germline values: CDR1 LGHDT, CDR2 YNNKEL (reference sequence). CDR3 sequence: CASSPGTPALKQYF. The CDR3 DNA reads as TGTGCCAGCAGCCCCGGGACTCCCGCTTTGAAGCAGTACTTC.